This is a list of T cell receptor beta chains from one sample in a study of T cells in Graves' hyperthyroidism and ophthalmopathy. TCRdb re-derived calls from the multiplex PCR reads in MiXCR, one entry per CDR3 protein. Of about 580,000 distinct CDR3 sequences listed, approximately 14% are singletons. Sequencing was carried out using blood. The receptors were sampled from a woman aged 25 to 39 with Graves' hyperthyroidism that later progressed to Graves' ophthalmopathy. Each CDR3 is given without its conserved first and last residue.

v_gene	j_gene	CDR3aa
TRBV12-3/TRBV12-4	TRBJ2-1	ASTIHGDEQF
TRBV28	TRBJ1-3	ASSLWQTAGNTIY
TRBV27	TRBJ1-1	ASSPLGDEAF
TRBV2	TRBJ1-5	ASSLWTGDNQPQH
TRBV7-6	TRBJ1-2	ASSSVGGAGYT
TRBV4-1	TRBJ1-5	ASSTNTGESQPQH
TRBV12-3/TRBV12-4	TRBJ2-1	ASSFIRNNEQF
TRBV10-1	TRBJ2-3	ASSGMGDSATQY
TRBV4-3	TRBJ1-4	ASSRMARGSEKLF
TRBV6-1	TRBJ1-1	ASSWGNGNTEAF
TRBV5-1	TRBJ2-1	ASSYLAGEGTYNEQF
TRBV20-1	TRBJ2-5	SAPITNQETQY
TRBV28	TRBJ2-7	ASSRLGGLYEQY
TRBV20-1	TRBJ1-1	SARVDNFDTEAF
TRBV5-6	TRBJ1-1	ASSLAAVAEAF
TRBV5-1	TRBJ2-3	ASSKGQGFTDTQY
TRBV18	TRBJ1-2	ASSPSFSVSDRGYGYT